This T cell receptor (beta chain) is drawn from a study of CD8 T cells in Susac syndrome. Random hexamers were used to reverse transcribe the RNA input (about 0.45 to 1 ug). TCRdb reprocessed the immunoSEQ multiplex PCR reads via MiXCR and lists one record per CDR3 protein. The sample lists tens of thousands of distinct CDR3 sequences; about 94% were seen once. The CDR3 contains 13 residues. The ends were cut back, 6 bases at V and 5 bases at J, with 13 bases in the middle. Germline CDR1 and CDR2: MDHEN and SYDVKM. The receptor's source is a human donor with Susac syndrome. Sequenced input: CD8+ T cells from PBMCs. The chain carries TRBV28 and TRBJ1-2; D not certain. CDR3 sequence reads: CASSRSLGYGYTF. CDR3 in DNA: TGTGCCAGCAGCCGCTCACTCGGGTATGGCTACACCTTC.